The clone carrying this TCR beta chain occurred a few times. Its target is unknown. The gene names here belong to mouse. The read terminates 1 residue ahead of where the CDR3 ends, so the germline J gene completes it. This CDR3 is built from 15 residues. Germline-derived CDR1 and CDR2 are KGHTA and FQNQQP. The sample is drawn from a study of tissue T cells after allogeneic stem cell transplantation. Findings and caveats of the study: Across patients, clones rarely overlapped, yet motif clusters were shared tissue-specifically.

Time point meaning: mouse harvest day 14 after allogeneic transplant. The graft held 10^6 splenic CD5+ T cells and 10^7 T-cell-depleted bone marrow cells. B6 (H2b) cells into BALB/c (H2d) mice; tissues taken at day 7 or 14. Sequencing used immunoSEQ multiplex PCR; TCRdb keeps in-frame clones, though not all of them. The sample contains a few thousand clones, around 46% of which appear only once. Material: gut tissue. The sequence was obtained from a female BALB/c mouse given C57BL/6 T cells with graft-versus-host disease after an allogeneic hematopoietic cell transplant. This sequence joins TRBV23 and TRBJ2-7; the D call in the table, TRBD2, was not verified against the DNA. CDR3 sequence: CSSSHGLGPSYEQYF. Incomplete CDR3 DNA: TGCTCCAGCAGTCACGGACTGGGGCCCTCCTATGAACAGTAC.